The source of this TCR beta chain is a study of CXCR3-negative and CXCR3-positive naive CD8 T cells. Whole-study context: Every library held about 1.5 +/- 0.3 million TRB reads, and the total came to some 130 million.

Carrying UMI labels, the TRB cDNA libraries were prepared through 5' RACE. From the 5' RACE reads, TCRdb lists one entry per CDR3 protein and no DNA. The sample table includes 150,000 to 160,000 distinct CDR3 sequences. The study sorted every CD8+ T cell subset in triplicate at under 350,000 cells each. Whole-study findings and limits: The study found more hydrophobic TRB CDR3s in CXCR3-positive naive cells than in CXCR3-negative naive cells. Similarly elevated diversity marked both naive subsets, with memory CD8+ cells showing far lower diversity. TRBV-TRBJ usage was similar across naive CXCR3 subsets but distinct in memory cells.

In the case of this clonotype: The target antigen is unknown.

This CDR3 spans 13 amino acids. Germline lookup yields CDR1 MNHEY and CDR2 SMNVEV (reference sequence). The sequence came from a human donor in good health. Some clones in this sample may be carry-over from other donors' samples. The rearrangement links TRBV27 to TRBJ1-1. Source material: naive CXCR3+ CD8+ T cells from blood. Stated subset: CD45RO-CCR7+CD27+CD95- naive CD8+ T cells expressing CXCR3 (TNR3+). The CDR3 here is CASSLLVSTEAFF.